This TCR beta chain was identified in a study of neurological immune-mediated disorders. Findings and caveats of the study: HTLV-1-associated myelopathy had the most TCR clonal expansion, whereas multiple sclerosis had the least (lower than in healthy controls).

In its sample, this clonotype was seen many times. As yet, its antigen is unknown. Unsorted libraries came from 2 million PBMCs stored at -80 °C. The CDR3 is made up of 13 amino acids. Trimming shortened V by 5 bases and J by 3 bases, and 13 bases separated the two germline ends. In germline, CDR1 is GTSNPN, CDR2 SVGIG (reference sequence). By 5'RACE with 10-nucleotide random UMIs, the cDNA was made. Via MiXCR, TCRdb re-called the 5' RACE reads, giving one row per CDR3 protein. The sample records approximately 31,000 distinct CDR3 sequences, about 4.8% being singletons. The rearrangement links TRBV30 to TRBJ1-1; no clear D gene. This TCR was sampled from a young man in good health. The sequenced material came from PBMCs. For the CDR3, the DNA is TGTGCCTGGGCGTTCTCGCCAGACACTGAAGCTTTCTTT. Translation gives CAWAFSPDTEAFF.